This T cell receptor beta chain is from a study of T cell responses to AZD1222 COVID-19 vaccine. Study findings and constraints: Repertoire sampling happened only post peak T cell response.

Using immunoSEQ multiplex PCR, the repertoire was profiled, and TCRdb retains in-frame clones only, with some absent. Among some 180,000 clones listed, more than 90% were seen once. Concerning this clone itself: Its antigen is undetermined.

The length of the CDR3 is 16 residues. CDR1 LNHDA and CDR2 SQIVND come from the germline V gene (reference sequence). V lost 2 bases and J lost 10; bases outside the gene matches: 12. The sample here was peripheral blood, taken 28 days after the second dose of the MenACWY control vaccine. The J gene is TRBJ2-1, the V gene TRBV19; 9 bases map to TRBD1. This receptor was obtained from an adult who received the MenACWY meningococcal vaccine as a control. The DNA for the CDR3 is TGTGCCAGTAGTATACTCCTGAACGGGGGGACAGGGGAGCAGTTCTTC. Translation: CASSILLNGGTGEQFF.